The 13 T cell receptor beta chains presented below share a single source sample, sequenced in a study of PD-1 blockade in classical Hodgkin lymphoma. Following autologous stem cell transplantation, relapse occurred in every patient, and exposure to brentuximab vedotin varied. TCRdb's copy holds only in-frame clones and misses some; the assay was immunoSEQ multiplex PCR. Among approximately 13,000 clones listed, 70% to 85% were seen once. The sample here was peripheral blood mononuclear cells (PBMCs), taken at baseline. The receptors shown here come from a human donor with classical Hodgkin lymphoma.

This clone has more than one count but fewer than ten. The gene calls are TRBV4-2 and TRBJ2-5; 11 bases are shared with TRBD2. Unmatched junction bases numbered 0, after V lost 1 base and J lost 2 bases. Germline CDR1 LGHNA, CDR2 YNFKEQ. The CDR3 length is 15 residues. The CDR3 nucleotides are TGTGCCAGCAGCCAAGGGACTAGCGGGCAAGAGACCCAGTACTTC. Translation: CASSQGTSGQETQYF.

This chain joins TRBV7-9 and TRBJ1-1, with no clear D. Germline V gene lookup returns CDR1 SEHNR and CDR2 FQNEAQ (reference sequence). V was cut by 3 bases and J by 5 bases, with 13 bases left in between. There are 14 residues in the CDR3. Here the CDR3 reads CASSLNPGGTEAFF. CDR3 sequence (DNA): TGTGCCAGCAGCTTGAACCCGGGAGGAACTGAAGCTTTCTTT.

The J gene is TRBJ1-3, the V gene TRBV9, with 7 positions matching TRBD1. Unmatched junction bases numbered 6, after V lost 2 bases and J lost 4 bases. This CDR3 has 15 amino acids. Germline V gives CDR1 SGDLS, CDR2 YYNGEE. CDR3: CASSVEGASGNTIYF. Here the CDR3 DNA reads TGTGCCAGCAGCGTTGAGGGGGCGTCGGGAAACACCATATATTTT.

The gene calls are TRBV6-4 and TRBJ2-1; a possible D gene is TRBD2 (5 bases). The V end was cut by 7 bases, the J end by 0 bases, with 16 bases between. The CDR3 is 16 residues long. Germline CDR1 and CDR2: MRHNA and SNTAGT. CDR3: CASKVGGSSSYNEQFF. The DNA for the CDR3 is TGTGCCAGCAAGGTTGGCGGGTCGAGCTCCTACAATGAGCAGTTCTTC.

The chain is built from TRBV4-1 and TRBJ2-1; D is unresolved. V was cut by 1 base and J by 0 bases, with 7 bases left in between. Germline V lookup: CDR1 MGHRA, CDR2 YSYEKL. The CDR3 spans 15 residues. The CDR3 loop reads CASSQGGSSYNEQFF. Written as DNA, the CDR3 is TGCGCCAGCAGCCAAGGGGGAAGCTCCTACAATGAGCAGTTCTTC.

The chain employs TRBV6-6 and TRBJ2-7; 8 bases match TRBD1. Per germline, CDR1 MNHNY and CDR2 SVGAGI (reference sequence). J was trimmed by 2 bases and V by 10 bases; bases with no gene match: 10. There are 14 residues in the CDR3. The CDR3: CAILPGQDAYEQYF. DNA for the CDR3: TGTGCCATCCTACCGGGACAGGACGCCTACGAGCAGTACTTC.

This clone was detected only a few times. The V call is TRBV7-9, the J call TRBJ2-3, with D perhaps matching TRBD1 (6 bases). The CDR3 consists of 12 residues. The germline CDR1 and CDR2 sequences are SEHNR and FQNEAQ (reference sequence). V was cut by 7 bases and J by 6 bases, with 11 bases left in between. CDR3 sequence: CASTDQGDTQYF. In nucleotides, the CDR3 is TGTGCCAGCACGGACCAGGGGGATACGCAGTATTTT. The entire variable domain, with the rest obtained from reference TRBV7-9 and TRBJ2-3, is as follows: DTGVSQNPRHKITKRGQNVTFRCDPISEHNRLYWYRQTLGQGPEFLTYFQNEAQLEKSRLLSDRFSAERPKGSFSTLEIQRTEQGDSAMYLCASTDQGDTQYFGPGTRLTVL.

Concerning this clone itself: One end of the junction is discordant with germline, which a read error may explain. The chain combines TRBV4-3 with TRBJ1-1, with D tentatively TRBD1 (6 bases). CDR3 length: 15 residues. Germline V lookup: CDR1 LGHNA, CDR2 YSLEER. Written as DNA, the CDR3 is TGCGCCAGCAGCCAAGAGAGGGGGGTGAAAACTGAAGCTTTCTTT. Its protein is CASSQERGVKTEAFF.

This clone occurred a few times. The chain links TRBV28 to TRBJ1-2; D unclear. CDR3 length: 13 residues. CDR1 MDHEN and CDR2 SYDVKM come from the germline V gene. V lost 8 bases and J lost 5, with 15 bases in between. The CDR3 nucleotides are TGTGCCAGCCAAAATGGGATATCATATGGCTACACCTTC. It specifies CASQNGISYGYTF.

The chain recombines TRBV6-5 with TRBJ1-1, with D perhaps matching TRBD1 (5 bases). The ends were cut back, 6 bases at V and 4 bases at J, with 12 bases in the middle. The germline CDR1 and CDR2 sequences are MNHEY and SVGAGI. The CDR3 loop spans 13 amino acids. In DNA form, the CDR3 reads TGTGCCAGCAGCCCAGGGTGGCGCACTGAAGCTTTCTTT. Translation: CASSPGWRTEAFF.

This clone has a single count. CDR3 in amino acids: CASSTFSQGDGYTF. CDR3 sequence (DNA): TGTGCCAGTAGTACATTCTCACAGGGTGATGGCTACACCTTC. This chain joins TRBV19 and TRBJ1-2, with D perhaps TRBD1 (6 bases). V lost 4 bases and J 6 bases, leaving 15 bases between the germline ends. The CDR3 covers 14 residues. The germline gives CDR1 LNHDA, CDR2 SQIVND (reference sequence).

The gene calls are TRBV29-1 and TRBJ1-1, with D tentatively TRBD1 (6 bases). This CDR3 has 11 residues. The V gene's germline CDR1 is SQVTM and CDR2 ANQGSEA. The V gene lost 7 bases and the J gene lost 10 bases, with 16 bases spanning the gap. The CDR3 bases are TGCAGCGGTATCATTTTAGGGGGAGCTTTCTTT. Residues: CSGIILGGAFF.

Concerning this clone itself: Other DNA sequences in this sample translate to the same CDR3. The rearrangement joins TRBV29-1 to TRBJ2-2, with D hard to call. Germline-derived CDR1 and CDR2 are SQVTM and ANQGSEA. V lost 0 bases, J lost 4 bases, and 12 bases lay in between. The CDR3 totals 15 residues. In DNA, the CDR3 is TGCAGCGTTGAAGATAGGAAAGCTTCCACCGGGGAGCTGTTTTTT. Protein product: CSVEDRKASTGELFF.